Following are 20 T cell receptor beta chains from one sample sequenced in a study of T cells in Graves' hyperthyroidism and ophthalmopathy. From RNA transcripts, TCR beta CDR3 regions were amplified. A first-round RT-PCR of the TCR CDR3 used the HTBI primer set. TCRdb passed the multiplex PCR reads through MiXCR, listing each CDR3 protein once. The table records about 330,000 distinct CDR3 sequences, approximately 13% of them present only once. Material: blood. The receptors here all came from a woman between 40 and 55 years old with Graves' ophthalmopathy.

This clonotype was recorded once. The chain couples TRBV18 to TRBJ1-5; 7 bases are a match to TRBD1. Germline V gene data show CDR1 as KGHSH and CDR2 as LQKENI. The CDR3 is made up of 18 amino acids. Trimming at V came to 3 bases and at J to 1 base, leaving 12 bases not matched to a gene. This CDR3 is CASSPHPLQGVSNQPQHF. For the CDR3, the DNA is TGTGCCAGCTCACCCCACCCTCTTCAGGGGGTAAGCAATCAGCCCCAGCATTTT.

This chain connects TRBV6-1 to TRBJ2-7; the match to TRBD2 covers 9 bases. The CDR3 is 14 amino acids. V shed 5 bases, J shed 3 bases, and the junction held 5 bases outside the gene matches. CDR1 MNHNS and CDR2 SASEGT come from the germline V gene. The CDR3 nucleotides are TGTGCCAGCAGTTCTAGCGGGGCCAACTACGAGCAGTACTTC. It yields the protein CASSSSGANYEQYF.

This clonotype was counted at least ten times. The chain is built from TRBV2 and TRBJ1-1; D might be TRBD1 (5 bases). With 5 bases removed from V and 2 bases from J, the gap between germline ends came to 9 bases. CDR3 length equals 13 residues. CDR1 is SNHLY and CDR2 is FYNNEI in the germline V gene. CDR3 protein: CASSKGANTEAFF. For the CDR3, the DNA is TGTGCCAGCAGTAAAGGGGCCAACACTGAAGCTTTCTTT.

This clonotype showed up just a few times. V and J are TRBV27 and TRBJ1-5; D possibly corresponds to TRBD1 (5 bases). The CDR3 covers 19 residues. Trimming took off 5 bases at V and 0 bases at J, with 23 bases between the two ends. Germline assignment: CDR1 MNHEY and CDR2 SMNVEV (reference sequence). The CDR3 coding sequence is TGTGCCAGCAGTCCAAATCGGGGCGCCGGACGGTTTAGCAATCAGCCCCAGCATTTT. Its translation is CASSPNRGAGRFSNQPQHF.

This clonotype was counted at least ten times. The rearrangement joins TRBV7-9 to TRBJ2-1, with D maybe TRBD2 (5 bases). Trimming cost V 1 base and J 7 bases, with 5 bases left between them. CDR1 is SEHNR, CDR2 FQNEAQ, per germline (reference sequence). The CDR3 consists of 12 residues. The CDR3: CASSLGENEQFF. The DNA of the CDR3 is TGTGCCAGCAGCTTAGGGGAGAATGAGCAGTTCTTC.

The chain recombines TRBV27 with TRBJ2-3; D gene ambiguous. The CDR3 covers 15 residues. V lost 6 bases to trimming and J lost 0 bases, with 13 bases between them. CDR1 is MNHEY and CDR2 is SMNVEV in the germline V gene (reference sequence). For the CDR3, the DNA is TGTGCCAGCAGAATACGGGCAGCTAGCACAGATACGCAGTATTTT. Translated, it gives CASRIRAASTDTQYF.

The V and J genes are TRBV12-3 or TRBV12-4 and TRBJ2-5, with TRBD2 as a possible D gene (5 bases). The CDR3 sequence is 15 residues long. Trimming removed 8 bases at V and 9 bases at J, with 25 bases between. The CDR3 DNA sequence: TGTGCCAGCGCTCCAAGTATTGCCGGGTTCGGGGCCCAGTACTTC. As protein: CASAPSIAGFGAQYF.

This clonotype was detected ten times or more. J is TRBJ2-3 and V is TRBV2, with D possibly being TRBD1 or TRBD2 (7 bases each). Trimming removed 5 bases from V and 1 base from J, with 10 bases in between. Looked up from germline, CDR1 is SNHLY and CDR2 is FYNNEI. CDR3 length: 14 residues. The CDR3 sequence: CASSQGGGTDTQYF. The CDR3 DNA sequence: TGTGCCAGCAGTCAGGGGGGGGGCACAGATACGCAGTATTTT.

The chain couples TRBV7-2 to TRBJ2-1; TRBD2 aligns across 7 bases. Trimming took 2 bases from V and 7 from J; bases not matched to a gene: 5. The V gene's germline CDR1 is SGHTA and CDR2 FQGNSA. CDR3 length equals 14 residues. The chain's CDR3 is CASSLMTSRNEQFF. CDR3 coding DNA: TGTGCCAGCAGCTTAATGACTAGCAGGAATGAGCAGTTCTTC. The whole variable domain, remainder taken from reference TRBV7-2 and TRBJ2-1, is GAGVSQSPSNKVTEKGKDVELRCDPISGHTALYWYRQSLGQGLEFLIYFQGNSAPDKSGLPSDRFSAERTGGSVSTLTIQRTQQEDSAVYLCASSLMTSRNEQFFGPGTRLTVL.

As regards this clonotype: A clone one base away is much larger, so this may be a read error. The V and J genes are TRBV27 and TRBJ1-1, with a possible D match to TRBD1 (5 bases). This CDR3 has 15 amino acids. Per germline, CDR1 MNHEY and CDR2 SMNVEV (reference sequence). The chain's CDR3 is CASRIPGGMNTEALF. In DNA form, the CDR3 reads TGTGCCAGCAGAATCCCGGGGGGGATGAACACTGAAGCTCTCTTT.

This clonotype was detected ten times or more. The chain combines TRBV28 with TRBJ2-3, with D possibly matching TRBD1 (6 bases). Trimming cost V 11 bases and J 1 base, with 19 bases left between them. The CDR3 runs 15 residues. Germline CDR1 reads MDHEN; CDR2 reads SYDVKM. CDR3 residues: CASRVGGAGTDTQYF. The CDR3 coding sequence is TGTGCCTCCCGAGTTGGGGGCGCGGGCACAGATACGCAGTATTTT. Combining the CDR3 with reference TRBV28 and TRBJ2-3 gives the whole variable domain DVKVTQSSRYLVKRTGEKVFLECVQDMDHENMFWYRQDPGLGLRLIYFSYDVKMKEKGDIPEGYSVSREKKERFSLILESASTNQTSMYLCASRVGGAGTDTQYFGPGTRLTVL.

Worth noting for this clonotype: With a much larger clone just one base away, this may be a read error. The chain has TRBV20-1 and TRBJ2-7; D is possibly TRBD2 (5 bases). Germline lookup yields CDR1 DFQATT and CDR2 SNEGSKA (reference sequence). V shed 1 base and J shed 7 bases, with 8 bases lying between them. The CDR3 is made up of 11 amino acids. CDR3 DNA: TGCAGTGCTAGAGGAACGGGGGAGCAGTACTTC. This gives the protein CSARGTGEQYF.

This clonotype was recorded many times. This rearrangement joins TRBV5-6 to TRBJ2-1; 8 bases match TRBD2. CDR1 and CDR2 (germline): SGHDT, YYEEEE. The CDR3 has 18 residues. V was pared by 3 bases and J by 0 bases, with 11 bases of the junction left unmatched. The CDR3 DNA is TGTGCCAGCAGCTCCACATTACTAGCGGCCAGCTCCTACAATGAGCAGTTCTTC. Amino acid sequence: CASSSTLLAASSYNEQFF.

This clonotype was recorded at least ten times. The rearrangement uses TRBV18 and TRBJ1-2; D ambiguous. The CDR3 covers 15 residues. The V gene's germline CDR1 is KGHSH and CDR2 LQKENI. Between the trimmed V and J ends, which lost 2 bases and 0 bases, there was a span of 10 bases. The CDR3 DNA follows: TGTGCCAGCTCACCAGACGCCTTCGCTAACTATGGCTACACCTTC. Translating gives CASSPDAFANYGYTF.

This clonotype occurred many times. The CDR3 here is CASKQRGDNTEAFF. CDR3 DNA: TGTGCCAGCAAACAGAGGGGTGATAACACTGAAGCTTTCTTT. The J gene is TRBJ1-1, the V gene TRBV19; a possible D gene is TRBD1 (5 bases). V lost 9 bases, J lost 2 bases, and 16 bases lay in between. Per germline, CDR1 LNHDA and CDR2 SQIVND (reference sequence). This CDR3 has 14 residues.

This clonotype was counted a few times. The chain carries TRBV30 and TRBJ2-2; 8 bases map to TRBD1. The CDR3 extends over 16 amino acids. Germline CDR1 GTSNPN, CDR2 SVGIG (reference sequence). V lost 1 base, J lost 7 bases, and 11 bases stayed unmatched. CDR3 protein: CAWSGVLQGANGELFF. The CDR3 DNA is TGTGCCTGGAGTGGGGTTCTCCAGGGGGCGAACGGGGAGCTGTTTTTT.

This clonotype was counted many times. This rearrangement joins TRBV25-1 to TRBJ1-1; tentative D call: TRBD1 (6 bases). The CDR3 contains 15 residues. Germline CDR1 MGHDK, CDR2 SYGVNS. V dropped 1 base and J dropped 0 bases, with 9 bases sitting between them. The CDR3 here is CASSEWGGMNTEAFF. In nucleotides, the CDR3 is TGTGCCAGCAGTGAATGGGGGGGCATGAACACTGAAGCTTTCTTT.

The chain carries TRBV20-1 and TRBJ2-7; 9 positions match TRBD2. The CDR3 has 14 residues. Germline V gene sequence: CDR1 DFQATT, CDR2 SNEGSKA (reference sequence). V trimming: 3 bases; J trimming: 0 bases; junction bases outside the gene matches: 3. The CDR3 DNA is TGCAGTGCTAGGACTAGCGGCCTCTCCTACGAGCAGTACTTC. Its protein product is CSARTSGLSYEQYF.

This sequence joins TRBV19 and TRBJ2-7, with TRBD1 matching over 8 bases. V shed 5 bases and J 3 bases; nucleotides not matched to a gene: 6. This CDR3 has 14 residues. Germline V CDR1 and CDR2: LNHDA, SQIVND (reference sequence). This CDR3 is CASSLRTGIYEQYF. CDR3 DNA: TGTGCCAGTAGTCTCCGGACAGGGATCTACGAGCAGTACTTC.

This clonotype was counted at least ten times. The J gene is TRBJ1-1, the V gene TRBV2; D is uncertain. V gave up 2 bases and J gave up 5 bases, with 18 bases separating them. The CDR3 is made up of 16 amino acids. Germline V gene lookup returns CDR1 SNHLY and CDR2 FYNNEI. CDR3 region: CASSEFGVRGETEAFF. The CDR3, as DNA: TGTGCCAGCAGTGAATTTGGGGTGCGGGGAGAGACTGAAGCTTTCTTT.